The 12 T cell receptor beta chains below all came from one sample that was sequenced in a study of blood T cell repertoires in COVID-19. Using immunoSEQ multiplex PCR, the repertoire was profiled, and TCRdb retains in-frame clones only, with some absent. Of about 180,000 clones in the sample, about three quarters were seen once. Sequenced material: peripheral blood. These receptors came from an elderly woman with COVID-19, enrolled during active disease.

The CDR3 nucleotides are TGTGCCAGCAGCGTAGCTCAAGCGGAGACCCAGTACTTC. As protein: CASSVAQAETQYF. This chain connects TRBV9 to TRBJ2-5; D is undetermined. The CDR3 covers 13 residues. Germline CDR1 reads SGDLS; CDR2 reads YYNGEE. V was shortened by 0 bases and J by 5 bases, with 8 bases between the two germline ends.

J is TRBJ1-6 and V is TRBV2; D unclear. Germline V gene data show CDR1 as SNHLY and CDR2 as FYNNEI. The CDR3 is 14 amino acids. V lost 4 bases and J lost 6, with 10 bases in between. The CDR3 DNA follows: TGTGCCAGCAGTGGTACCAGATCTAATTCACCCCTCCACTTT. This sequence encodes CASSGTRSNSPLHF.

The V call is TRBV27, the J call TRBJ2-7; D is perhaps TRBD2 (7 bases). In germline, CDR1 is MNHEY, CDR2 SMNVEV (reference sequence). This CDR3 contains 12 residues. The V and J ends lost 4 bases and 12 bases respectively, with 16 bases between them. The CDR3 DNA is TGTGCCAGCAGTTCGGGGGGCCGTGTCGCGTACTTC. Its protein is CASSSGGRVAYF.

This clone was seen just once. The chain links TRBV5-1 to TRBJ2-6; possibly TRBD1 for D (5 bases). Trimming removed 4 bases at V and 0 bases at J, with 14 bases between. Germline CDR1 is SGHRS and CDR2 is YFSETQ. There are 17 residues in the CDR3. The CDR3 DNA follows: TGCGCCAGCAGCATCACAGGTGACAGCTCTGGGGCCAACGTCCTGACTTTC. Translating gives CASSITGDSSGANVLTF. Combining the CDR3 with reference TRBV5-1 and TRBJ2-6 gives the whole variable domain KAGVTQTPRYLIKTRGQQVTLSCSPISGHRSVSWYQQTPGQGLQFLFEYFSETQRNKGNFPGRFSGRQFSNSRSEMNVSTLELGDSALYLCASSITGDSSGANVLTFGAGSRLTVL.

The gene calls are TRBV2 and TRBJ2-7, with D perhaps matching TRBD2 (5 bases). The V gene's germline CDR1 is SNHLY and CDR2 FYNNEI. The V and J ends lost 2 bases and 2 bases respectively, with 10 bases between them. The CDR3 is 14 amino acids. CDR3: CASSELDLAYEQYF. In nucleotides, the CDR3 is TGTGCCAGCAGTGAACTGGACTTAGCCTACGAGCAGTACTTC.

The rearrangement joins TRBV7-9 to TRBJ2-1; TRBD1 matches 8 bases. The V segment lost 5 bases and the J segment 2 bases; nucleotides outside the gene matches: 5. Looked up from germline, CDR1 is SEHNR and CDR2 is FQNEAQ (reference sequence). The CDR3 spans 15 residues. CDR3 DNA sequence: TGTGCCAGCAGCCTGGGACAGGTAGCCTACAATGAGCAGTTCTTC. Protein: CASSLGQVAYNEQFF.

This clone came up once. The chain carries TRBV7-8 and TRBJ2-3; the match to TRBD2 covers 11 bases. Trimming cost V 5 bases and J 3 bases; bases outside gene matches: 4. This CDR3 spans 15 amino acids. The germline V gene encodes CDR1 SGHVS and CDR2 FQNEAQ. CDR3 sequence: CASSVSGGATDTQYF. Here the CDR3 DNA reads TGTGCCAGCAGCGTTAGCGGGGGGGCGACAGATACGCAGTATTTT.

This chain uses TRBV9 with TRBJ1-1; 7 positions match TRBD1. The V and J ends lost 4 bases and 7 bases, in that order; junction bases with no gene match: 10. Germline V gives CDR1 SGDLS, CDR2 YYNGEE. This CDR3 comprises 14 residues. CDR3 nucleotides: TGTGCCAGCAGCTCCGAGGGGGCTTCGGATGAAGCTTTCTTT. Protein sequence: CASSSEGASDEAFF. The entire variable domain, with the rest obtained from reference TRBV9 and TRBJ1-1, is as follows: DSGVTQTPKHLITATGQRVTLRCSPRSGDLSVYWYQQSLDQGLQFLIQYYNGEERAKGNILERFSAQQFPDLHSELNLSSLELGDSALYFCASSSEGASDEAFFGQGTRLTVV.

The J gene is TRBJ2-1, the V gene TRBV4-2; 13 bases are shared with TRBD2. J lost 6 bases, V lost 4 bases, and 3 bases had no gene match. Germline CDR1 and CDR2: LGHNA and YNFKEQ. The CDR3 sequence is 15 residues long. Here the CDR3 DNA reads TGTGCCAGCAGCCCATGGACTAGCGGGAGCAATGAGCAGTTCTTC. Translated: CASSPWTSGSNEQFF.

The V and J genes are TRBV30 and TRBJ1-1; possible D gene TRBD1, 5 bases. Trimming cost V 7 bases and J 4 bases, with 10 bases left between them. Germline lookup yields CDR1 GTSNPN and CDR2 SVGIG (reference sequence). The CDR3 consists of 11 residues. The CDR3 DNA reads TGTGCCTTACAGGTATTCACTGAAGCTTTCTTT. Translating gives CALQVFTEAFF.

The chain is built from TRBV3-1 (or the pseudogene TRBV3-2) and TRBJ1-5; 7 bases align to TRBD1. The germline gives CDR1 LGHDT, CDR2 YNNKEL (reference sequence). The V segment lost 4 bases and the J segment 7 bases; nucleotides outside the gene matches: 7. The CDR3 covers 14 residues. CDR3 DNA sequence: TGTGCCAGCAGCCCGACAGGGAATAGGCAGCCCCAGCATTTT. Translation: CASSPTGNRQPQHF.

This clone was detected a few times. The V gene is TRBV28, the J gene TRBJ1-5, with a possible D match to TRBD1 (6 bases). The length of the CDR3 is 14 residues. CDR1 and CDR2 (germline): MDHEN, SYDVKM. Trimming stripped 5 bases from V and 3 bases from J, with 11 bases between. As DNA, the CDR3 is TGTGCCAGCAGTCCCCGACAGGTCAATCAGCCCCAGCATTTT. Protein sequence: CASSPRQVNQPQHF.